The TCR beta chain under discussion was sequenced for a study of T cell changes during pregnancy in multiple sclerosis. The table came from immunoSEQ multiplex PCR; TCRdb's copy has only in-frame clones and leaves some out. The sample yields around 100,000 clones, 90% to 95% seen once. CDR1 and CDR2 (germline): ENHRY, SYGVKD. The CDR3 sequence is 15 residues long. Trimming shortened V by 5 bases and J by 4 bases, and 14 bases separated the two germline ends. The clonotype originates from a female donor with multiple sclerosis, enrolled in a pregnancy study. The chain carries TRBV10-3 and TRBJ2-2, with D unclear. Material: peripheral blood, obtained after pregnancy. The CDR3 DNA follows: TGTGCCATCAGTCAAATCATTTCGGGCACCGGGGAGCTGTTTTTT. Its translation is CAISQIISGTGELFF.